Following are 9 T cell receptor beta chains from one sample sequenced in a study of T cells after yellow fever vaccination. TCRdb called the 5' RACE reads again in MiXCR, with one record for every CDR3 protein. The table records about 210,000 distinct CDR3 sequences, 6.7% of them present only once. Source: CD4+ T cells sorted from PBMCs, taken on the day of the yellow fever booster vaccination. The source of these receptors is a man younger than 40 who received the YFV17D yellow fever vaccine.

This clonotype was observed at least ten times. CDR3 DNA sequence: TGTGCCACCAGCAGAGAGCTGACGGCCCGTGAGCAGTACTTC. This translates into CATSRELTAREQYF. The chain recombines TRBV15 with TRBJ2-7; D is ambiguous. The V end lost 0 bases, the J end lost 7 bases, and 13 bases lay between the germline ends. This CDR3 contains 14 residues. Germline V gives CDR1 LNHNV, CDR2 YYDKDF (reference sequence).

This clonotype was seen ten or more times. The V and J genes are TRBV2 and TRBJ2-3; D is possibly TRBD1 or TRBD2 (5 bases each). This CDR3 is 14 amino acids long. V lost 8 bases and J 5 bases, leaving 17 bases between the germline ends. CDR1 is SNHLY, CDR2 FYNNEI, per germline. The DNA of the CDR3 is TGTGCCAGCCCAGTGGGCAGTGGGGGAGATACGCAGTATTTT. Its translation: CASPVGSGGDTQYF.

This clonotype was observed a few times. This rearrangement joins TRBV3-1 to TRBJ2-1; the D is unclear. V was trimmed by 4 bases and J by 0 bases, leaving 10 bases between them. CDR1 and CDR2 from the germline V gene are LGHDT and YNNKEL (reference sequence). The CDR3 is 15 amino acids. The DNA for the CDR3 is TGTGCCAGCAGCCGGTGGCTTAGCTCCTACAATGAGCAGTTCTTC. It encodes CASSRWLSSYNEQFF.

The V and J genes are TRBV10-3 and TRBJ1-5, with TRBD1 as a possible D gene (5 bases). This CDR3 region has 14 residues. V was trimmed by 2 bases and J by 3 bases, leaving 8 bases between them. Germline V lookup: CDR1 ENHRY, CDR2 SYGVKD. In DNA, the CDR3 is TGTGCCATCAGTGAGGGGGCAGACAATCAGCCCCAGCATTTT. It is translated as CAISEGADNQPQHF.

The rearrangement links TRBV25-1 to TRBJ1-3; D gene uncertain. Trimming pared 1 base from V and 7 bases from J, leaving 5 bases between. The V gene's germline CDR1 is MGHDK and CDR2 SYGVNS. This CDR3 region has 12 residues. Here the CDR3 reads CASSELGNTIYF. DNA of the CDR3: TGTGCCAGCAGTGAATTAGGGAACACCATATATTTT.

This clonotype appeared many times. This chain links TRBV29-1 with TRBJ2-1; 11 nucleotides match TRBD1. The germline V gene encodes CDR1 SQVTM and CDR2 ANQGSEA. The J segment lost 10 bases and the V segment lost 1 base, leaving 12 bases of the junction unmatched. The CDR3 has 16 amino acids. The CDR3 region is CSVEASGTGGMWEQFF. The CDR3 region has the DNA TGCAGCGTTGAAGCGTCTGGGACAGGGGGTATGTGGGAGCAGTTCTTC.

For the CDR3, the DNA is TGCAGTGCTAGAGAGGGGGCCGTGGGCTATGGCTACACCTTC. Translated, it gives CSAREGAVGYGYTF. This sequence joins TRBV20-1 and TRBJ1-2, with TRBD1 as a possible D gene (6 bases). The V and J ends lost 0 bases and 4 bases respectively, with 12 bases between them. Germline V lookup: CDR1 DFQATT, CDR2 SNEGSKA (reference sequence). The CDR3 runs to 14 residues.

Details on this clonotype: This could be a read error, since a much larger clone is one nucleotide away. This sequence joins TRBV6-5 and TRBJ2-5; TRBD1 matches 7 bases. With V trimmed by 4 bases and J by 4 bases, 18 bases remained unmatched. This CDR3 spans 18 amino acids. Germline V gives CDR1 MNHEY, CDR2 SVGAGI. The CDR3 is CASSSLGDSKGLGETQYF. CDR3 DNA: TGTGCCAGCAGTTCTTTGGGGGACAGCAAGGGGTTGGGAGAGACCCAGTACTTC.

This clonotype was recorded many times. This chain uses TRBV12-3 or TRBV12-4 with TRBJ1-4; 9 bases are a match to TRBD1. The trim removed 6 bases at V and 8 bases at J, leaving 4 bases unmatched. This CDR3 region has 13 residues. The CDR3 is CASREDRGEKLFF. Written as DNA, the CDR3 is TGTGCCAGCAGGGAGGACAGGGGCGAAAAACTGTTTTTT.